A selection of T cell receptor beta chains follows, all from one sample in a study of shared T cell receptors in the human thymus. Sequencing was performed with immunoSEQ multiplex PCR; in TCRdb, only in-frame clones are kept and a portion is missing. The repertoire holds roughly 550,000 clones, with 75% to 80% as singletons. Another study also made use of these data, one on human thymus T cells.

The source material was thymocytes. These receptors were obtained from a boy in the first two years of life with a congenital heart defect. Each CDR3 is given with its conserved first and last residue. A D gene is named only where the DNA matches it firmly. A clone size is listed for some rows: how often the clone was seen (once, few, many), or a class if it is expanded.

TGTGCCAGCAGCCAATCTGCGGACAGGGGAGAGACCCAGTACTTC	CASSQSADRGETQYF	.	TRBV16	TRBJ2-5	TRBD1
TGTGCCAGCAGCCAATTTGCGGGAGGAAGCTCCTACAATGAGCAGTTCTTC	CASSQFAGGSSYNEQFF	once	TRBV14	TRBJ2-1	TRBD2
TGTGCCAGCTCACCGTCAGGGCCCAGCTCCTACGAGCAGTACTTC	CASSPSGPSSYEQYF	.	TRBV18	TRBJ2-7	.
TGCGCCAGCAGTTTCGCGGCGAGGACTGAAGCTTTCTTT	CASSFAARTEAFF	.	TRBV10-1	TRBJ1-1	.
TGTGCCAGCAGCCCGACAGGGTGGGGCGGGGAGCTGTTTTTT	CASSPTGWGGELFF	.	TRBV5-4	TRBJ2-2	TRBD1
TGTGCCACCAGCAGAGGGGCTGTCTCTAGCACAGATACGCAGTATTTT	CATSRGAVSSTDTQYF	.	TRBV15	TRBJ2-3	.
TGTGCCAGCAGTTTTCGAGGTTCTAACTATGGCTACACCTTC	CASSFRGSNYGYTF	once	TRBV27	TRBJ1-2	.
TGTGCCTGCCCCGCCGGGATACTGCTGTTCTTC	CACPAGILLFF	.	TRBV30	TRBJ2-1	.
TGTGCCAGCAGCTTATCTAAACTAGCGGGATTAGTCGGGGAGCTGTTTTTT	CASSLSKLAGLVGELFF	.	TRBV13	TRBJ2-2	TRBD2
TGTGCCAGCAGCTCACCGGGACTAGCGGGCCAAAACCCCTCCTACGAGCAGTACTTC	CASSSPGLAGQNPSYEQYF	.	TRBV11-2	TRBJ2-7	TRBD2
TGTGCCAGCACCGACTTGGACAGCGGCTCTGGGGCCAACGTCCTGACTTTC	CASTDLDSGSGANVLTF	.	TRBV27	TRBJ2-6	.
TGTGCCAGCAGCACCTCAGCGGTTGATACGCAGTATTTT	CASSTSAVDTQYF	.	TRBV7-9	TRBJ2-3	.
TGTGCCAGCAGTCTCAACCGACTAGCGGGAGGGCTCCTCAACGAGCAGTACTTC	CASSLNRLAGGLLNEQYF	.	TRBV28	TRBJ2-7	TRBD2
TGTGCCAGCACCCCGTCCTCCGGGACAGGGGTTACGGGAAGCTACGAGCAGTACTTC	CASTPSSGTGVTGSYEQYF	.	TRBV5-8	TRBJ2-7	TRBD1
TGCGCCAGCAGTGAGTCTACTAGCGGGAGGGCCAGTAGACACGAGCAGTACTTC	CASSESTSGRASRHEQYF	once	TRBV10-2	TRBJ2-7	TRBD2
TGTGCCAGCAGCTTGGATCGGGACAGGATCGACACAGATACGCAGTATTTT	CASSLDRDRIDTDTQYF	once	TRBV5-6	TRBJ2-3	TRBD1
TGTGCCAGCAGCTTCTTGAGGGAGGGCCTCAATGAGCAGTTCTTC	CASSFLREGLNEQFF	.	TRBV5-8	TRBJ2-1	TRBD2
TGTGCCAGCAGTTTAGACGCTAGCGGGGCGGATGGAGATACGCAGTATTTT	CASSLDASGADGDTQYF	.	TRBV27	TRBJ2-3	TRBD2
TGCGCCAGCAGCCGCGGGCCCCGGTCTAGCGGGAGAGCTTCGTACGAGCAGTACTTC	CASSRGPRSSGRASYEQYF	.	TRBV4-1	TRBJ2-7	TRBD2
TGTGCCAGCAGCTCACGGACTAGCGGGAGGGACGAGCAGTACTTC	CASSSRTSGRDEQYF	.	TRBV7-9	TRBJ2-7	TRBD2
TGTGCCACTGCTAGCGGGAGGGCGATCCCAGATACGCAGTATTTT	CATASGRAIPDTQYF	.	TRBV28	TRBJ2-3	TRBD2
TGTGCCAGCAGTGATGGGTTGGTACGGATAGCGGGAGGGCCCCTGGACTACGAGCAGTACTTC	CASSDGLVRIAGGPLDYEQYF	.	TRBV2	TRBJ2-7	TRBD2
TGTGCCAGCAGTTCTCCCTTGTGGAGCTCCTACGAGCAGTACTTC	CASSSPLWSSYEQYF	.	TRBV6-1	TRBJ2-7	.
TGTGCCTGGAGTGCACCTTTAGCGGGAGGATACGAGCAGTACTTC	CAWSAPLAGGYEQYF	few	TRBV30	TRBJ2-7	TRBD2
TGTGCCAGCAGTTCACCCCCGGGGGGGTACAATGAGCAGTTCTTC	CASSSPPGGYNEQFF	.	TRBV27	TRBJ2-1	TRBD2
TGCAGCGCCCGGAGTCCCTCAACCTACGAGCAGTACTTC	CSARSPSTYEQYF	.	TRBV29-1	TRBJ2-7	.
TGTGCCAGCTCACCACAGTCGACCCGGGACAGGACCTCCTACGAGCAGTACTTC	CASSPQSTRDRTSYEQYF	.	TRBV18	TRBJ2-7	TRBD1
TGCGCCAGCAGCCAGACAGGCACCGGGGAGCTGTTTTTT	CASSQTGTGELFF	.	TRBV4-3	TRBJ2-2	.
TGCGCCAGCAGCTTGTTGGCAGGGGATGGTTGGGGAACTAATGAAAAACTGTTTTTT	CASSLLAGDGWGTNEKLFF	.	TRBV5-1	TRBJ1-4	.
TGTGCCAGCAGCTTGCTTCAGGGATCCAATGAGCAGTTCTTC	CASSLLQGSNEQFF	.	TRBV5-8	TRBJ2-1	.
TGTGCCAGCAGCGGACAGGCCGCTTATGGCTACACCTTC	CASSGQAAYGYTF	.	TRBV27	TRBJ1-2	TRBD1
TGTGCCAGCAGTGAATTCAATAGCGGGAGTAAGCTGTACGAGCAGTACTTC	CASSEFNSGSKLYEQYF	.	TRBV25-1	TRBJ2-7	TRBD2
TGTGCCAGCAGCTTGTTGGCTAGCGGGAGGGCCCATGAGCAGTTCTTC	CASSLLASGRAHEQFF	few	TRBV5-6	TRBJ2-1	TRBD2
TGCAGCGTTGTAGCTCCTGGGGCCAACGTCCTGACTTTC	CSVVAPGANVLTF	.	TRBV29-1	TRBJ2-6	.
TGTGCCAGCAGTTCGAGACTAGCGGGAGAGGGGCTCGAGCAGTACTTC	CASSSRLAGEGLEQYF	.	TRBV28	TRBJ2-7	TRBD2
TGTGCCAGCAGCGTCGGGGGGGACGACGAGCAGTACTTC	CASSVGGDDEQYF	few	TRBV28	TRBJ2-7	TRBD2
TGTGCCAGCAGTCCCGACCCCCCGGGACAGTACTATGGCTACACCTTC	CASSPDPPGQYYGYTF	.	TRBV27	TRBJ1-2	TRBD1
TGTGCCAGCAGGGACGGGACTAGCGGGAGTTATGAGCAGTTCTTC	CASRDGTSGSYEQFF	once	TRBV2	TRBJ2-1	TRBD2
TGTGCCAGTAGTCGCCCAATTCCAGCGCCGTCTCGAGGAGTAGGTCAGCCCCAGCATTTT	CASSRPIPAPSRGVGQPQHF	.	TRBV19	TRBJ1-5	.
TGTGCCAGCAGGACAGGGGTGAATGAAAAACTGTTTTTT	CASRTGVNEKLFF	.	TRBV27	TRBJ1-4	TRBD1
TGTGCCAGCACGAGAGGGCCAGCCCGTAACTATGGCTACACCTTC	CASTRGPARNYGYTF	.	TRBV2	TRBJ1-2	.
TGTGCCAGCAGCCCGAGTTTACTCCCCGGGACAGGGGCCTCGTGGGGGGAGACCCAGTACTTC	CASSPSLLPGTGASWGETQYF	.	TRBV28	TRBJ2-5	TRBD1
TGTGCCAGCAGCGTTACAGGGGGGAATCAGCCCCAGCATTTT	CASSVTGGNQPQHF	.	TRBV7-6	TRBJ1-5	TRBD1
TGTGCCAGCCAGACCTCCGGGACAGCCTACGGTGAGCAGTTCTTC	CASQTSGTAYGEQFF	.	TRBV25-1	TRBJ2-1	TRBD1
TGCAGCGTTCCACCTGCAGAACCGGTACGGGACTATGGCTACACCTTC	CSVPPAEPVRDYGYTF	.	TRBV29-1	TRBJ1-2	.
TGTGCCAGCAGCCAAGAAGCACAGGGGCCCCTGTGCACCTTC	CASSQEAQGPLCTF	.	TRBV4-2	TRBJ1-2	TRBD1
TGTGCCAGCAGCTCCGGGAGATCAACTTACGAGCAGTACTTC	CASSSGRSTYEQYF	.	TRBV2	TRBJ2-7	.
TGTGCCAGCAGTTTAAGCCCCACTAGCGGGAGGGCCTACGAGCAGTACTTC	CASSLSPTSGRAYEQYF	.	TRBV27	TRBJ2-7	TRBD2
TGTGCCAGCAGTTTATCCGCAGCCGGACTAGCGGTATACGAGCAGTACTTC	CASSLSAAGLAVYEQYF	.	TRBV27	TRBJ2-7	TRBD2
TGTGCCAGCAGTTACCAGGGACTAGCCATCCAAGAGACCCAGTACTTC	CASSYQGLAIQETQYF	.	TRBV6-5	TRBJ2-5	TRBD2
TGTGCCAGCAGCCAGAAGGCGGACACCGGGGAGCTGTTTTTT	CASSQKADTGELFF	.	TRBV7-9	TRBJ2-2	.
TGTGCCAATAGCCCGGGGCTAGCGGTCCAAGAGACCCAGTACTTC	CANSPGLAVQETQYF	.	TRBV30	TRBJ2-5	TRBD2
TGTGCCAGTAACCCCTCTGGAGGGCCAGCAGATACGCAGTATTTT	CASNPSGGPADTQYF	.	TRBV19	TRBJ2-3	.
TGTGCCACCAGTCGGGGGGACAAAACCTACAATGAGCAGTTCTTC	CATSRGDKTYNEQFF	few	TRBV15	TRBJ2-1	.
TGTGCCAGCAGTCGCCCTACAGGGGGTCGAAATCAGCCCCAGCATTTT	CASSRPTGGRNQPQHF	.	TRBV28	TRBJ1-5	TRBD1